The 14 T cell receptor beta chains given below trace back to one sample, sequenced in a study of identifying expanded T cells in peripheral blood. TCRdb keeps only in-frame clones here, not all; method: immunoSEQ multiplex PCR. In the table there are tens of thousands of clones, approximately 91% of which are singletons. The sample was blood. The origin of the receptors is a person aged 18 to 75 in good health.

This clone showed up just once. This chain's CDR3 is CASRTSVSGELFF. CDR3 in DNA: TGTGCCAGCAGGACGAGCGTGTCCGGGGAGCTGTTTTTT. The chain has TRBV2 and TRBJ2-2, with D uncertain. The CDR3 loop spans 13 amino acids. Germline CDR1 and CDR2: SNHLY and FYNNEI. V lost 6 bases, J lost 6 bases, and 11 bases lay in between. Using reference TRBV2 and TRBJ2-2 for the parts outside the CDR3, the full variable domain is EPEVTQTPSHQVTQMGQEVILRCVPISNHLYFYWYRQILGQKVEFLVSFYNNEISEKSEIFDDQFSVERPDGSNFTLKIRSTKLEDSAMYFCASRTSVSGELFFGEGSRLTVL.

The rearrangement joins TRBV9 to TRBJ2-7; 10 nucleotides agree with TRBD2. The CDR3 sequence is 15 residues long. CDR1 is SGDLS and CDR2 is YYNGEE in the germline V gene. V dropped 4 bases and J dropped 4; count of bases not matched to a gene: 8. The CDR3 here is CASSLGAGGAYEQYF. The CDR3 DNA reads as TGTGCCAGCAGCCTGGGAGCGGGGGGGGCATACGAGCAGTACTTC.

The rearrangement joins TRBV6-6 to TRBJ2-3; a weak D match, TRBD2 (6 bases). The germline V gene encodes CDR1 MNHNY and CDR2 SVGAGI (reference sequence). The length of the CDR3 is 15 residues. With 7 bases removed from V and 0 bases from J, the gap between germline ends came to 14 bases. The CDR3 DNA reads as TGTGCCAGCACCCCTCCGGGGACTAGCACAGATACGCAGTATTTT. Amino acid sequence: CASTPPGTSTDTQYF.

The rearrangement uses TRBV5-1 and TRBJ2-1; D is possibly TRBD1 (6 bases). This CDR3 comprises 15 residues. Germline CDR1 SGHRS, CDR2 YFSETQ. V lost 9 bases and J lost 5, with 21 bases in between. CDR3 amino acids: CATHEQGGKNNEQFF. In DNA, the CDR3 is TGCGCCACCCACGAACAGGGTGGAAAGAACAATGAGCAGTTCTTC.

This clone was observed once. V usage is TRBV6-5 and J usage is TRBJ2-3; the match to TRBD1 covers 7 bases. The CDR3 length is 15 residues. V gave up 4 bases and J gave up 3 bases; unmatched junction bases: 7. From germline, CDR1 is MNHEY and CDR2 SVGAGI. CDR3 loop: CASSLNRGSTDTQYF. Here the CDR3 DNA reads TGTGCCAGCAGTTTGAACAGGGGTTCGACAGATACGCAGTATTTT.

The CDR3 loop reads CASSPDYSYEQYF. CDR3 sequence (DNA): TGTGCCAGCAGTCCCGACTACTCCTACGAGCAGTACTTC. The gene calls are TRBV2 and TRBJ2-7, with D tentatively TRBD2 (5 bases). Germline CDR1 is SNHLY and CDR2 is FYNNEI. There are 13 residues in the CDR3. V shed 5 bases and J shed 0 bases, with 8 bases lying between them.

The gene calls are TRBV7-3 and TRBJ2-7; the match to TRBD1 covers 9 bases. Trimming at V came to 1 base and at J to 5 bases, leaving 6 bases not matched to a gene. This CDR3 spans 15 amino acids. The germline V gene has CDR1 SGHTA and CDR2 FQGTGA. CDR3 coding DNA: TGTGCCAGCAGCTTAATGCGACAGGGGGTTAACGAGCAGTACTTC. This translates into CASSLMRQGVNEQYF.

This chain joins TRBV4-1 and TRBJ2-1; TRBD2 matches 15 bases. V lost 0 bases and J lost 7; bases outside the gene matches: 10. CDR1 MGHRA and CDR2 YSYEKL come from the germline V gene. This CDR3 has 19 residues. The CDR3 sequence is CASSQEVFGLAGGRNEQFF. The CDR3 nucleotides are TGCGCCAGCAGCCAAGAAGTGTTCGGACTAGCGGGGGGGCGGAATGAGCAGTTCTTC.

The J gene is TRBJ2-1, the V gene TRBV9; 10 bases fit TRBD1. J gave up 8 bases and V 0 bases, and 8 bases lay outside the gene matches. Per germline, CDR1 SGDLS and CDR2 YYNGEE. This CDR3 region has 16 residues. This CDR3 is CASSVGSSDRGDEQFF. As DNA, the CDR3 is TGTGCCAGCAGCGTAGGGTCATCGGACAGGGGGGATGAGCAGTTCTTC.

The gene calls are TRBV27 and TRBJ2-3, with 8 positions matching TRBD2. The germline gives CDR1 MNHEY, CDR2 SMNVEV (reference sequence). The V segment lost 6 bases and the J segment 3 bases; nucleotides outside the gene matches: 2. The CDR3 is 13 residues long. CDR3 coding DNA: TGTGCCAGCAGCGGGAGGGGAACAGATACGCAGTATTTT. Translating it yields CASSGRGTDTQYF.

The rearrangement uses TRBV10-1 and TRBJ2-3; D not certain. The germline gives CDR1 WNHNN, CDR2 SYGVQD (reference sequence). The CDR3 has 14 residues. V gave up 2 bases and J gave up 2 bases, with 8 bases separating them. The CDR3 DNA follows: TGCGCCAGCAGTGAGATGGGTAACACAGATACGCAGTATTTT. It codes for CASSEMGNTDTQYF.

The CDR3 DNA follows: TGTGCCAGTAGTGCAATGGGGATTTCTGGCTACACCTTC. This codes for CASSAMGISGYTF. The chain joins TRBV19 to TRBJ1-2; unclear D gene. Trimming stripped 5 bases from V and 7 bases from J, with 14 bases between. Germline V CDR1 and CDR2: LNHDA, SQIVND (reference sequence). The CDR3 totals 13 residues.

The rearrangement joins TRBV28 to TRBJ2-2; D is perhaps TRBD2 (6 bases). The CDR3 length is 15 residues. Trimming shortened V by 6 bases and J by 4 bases, and 15 bases separated the two germline ends. Germline loops: CDR1 MDHEN, CDR2 SYDVKM. This CDR3 is CASSSRTMSTGELFF. The CDR3 DNA follows: TGTGCCAGCAGCTCCAGGACTATGAGCACCGGGGAGCTGTTTTTT.

The chain recombines TRBV2 with TRBJ1-2, with 7 bases identical to TRBD1. The CDR3 runs 14 residues. From germline, CDR1 is SNHLY and CDR2 FYNNEI. V dropped 6 bases and J dropped 2; count of bases not matched to a gene: 6. DNA for the CDR3: TGTGCCAGCAGACTGACAGGGCCGAACTATGGCTACACCTTC. Its protein is CASRLTGPNYGYTF.